The 20 T cell receptor beta chains below all came from one sample that was sequenced in a study of cytomegalovirus exposure and HLA in healthy donors. Use of 60 Vbeta and 13 Jbeta primers characterized the PCR. Measured with immunoSEQ multiplex PCR; TCRdb has only the in-frame clones, and not every one. The sample includes some 90,000 clones, 55% to 75% of them seen just once. Sequenced: PBMCs. The origin of the receptors is a man in his fifties in good health and CMV-seronegative.

The rearrangement links TRBV7-8 to TRBJ2-7, with 7 nucleotides matching TRBD1. The CDR3 has 13 residues. Germline CDR1 is SGHVS and CDR2 is FQNEAQ. Unmatched junction bases numbered 4, after V lost 5 bases and J lost 3 bases. The CDR3 protein is CASSMDRIYEQYF. CDR3 DNA sequence: TGTGCCAGCAGCATGGACAGGATCTACGAGCAGTACTTC.

J is TRBJ1-1 and V is TRBV4-3; the D gene is possibly TRBD1 (6 bases). Per the germline V gene, CDR1 is LGHNA and CDR2 is YSLEER. The CDR3 totals 19 residues. V was shortened by 4 bases and J by 1 base, with 25 bases between the two germline ends. CDR3 sequence (DNA): TGCGCCAGCAGCCTCACCCGGGAGGGCAGGGGACCGCCGAACACTGAAGCTTTCTTT. This translates into CASSLTREGRGPPNTEAFF.

The chain joins TRBV5-1 to TRBJ1-1; 9 nucleotides agree with TRBD1. Germline lookup yields CDR1 SGHRS and CDR2 YFSETQ. The CDR3 totals 16 residues. Germline trimming cut 3 bases from V and 4 bases from J; bases unmatched to any gene: 10. The CDR3 region has the DNA TGCGCCAGCAGCTCTACCGGGACAGGGCGAAGCACTGAAGCTTTCTTT. It is translated as CASSSTGTGRSTEAFF.

Written as DNA, the CDR3 is TGTGCCAGCAGCTTAGTCAGGGGTAATTCACCCCTCCACTTT. It encodes CASSLVRGNSPLHF. The chain carries TRBV7-2 and TRBJ1-6; tentatively, D is TRBD1 (6 bases). Germline assignment: CDR1 SGHTA and CDR2 FQGNSA. V lost 1 base and J 6 bases, leaving 7 bases between the germline ends. This CDR3 has 14 residues.

As for this clone: Because the CDR3 is missing its conserved closing phenylalanine or tryptophan, this is likely a read error. This chain links TRBV4-3 with TRBJ2-7; 7 bases fit TRBD2. The germline V gene encodes CDR1 LGHNA and CDR2 YSLEER. J was trimmed by 3 bases and V by 3 bases; bases with no gene match: 2. The CDR3 is 13 residues long. The CDR3 DNA is TGCGCCAGCAGCCATGAGCGGGGCTACGAGCAGTACCTC. Protein product: CASSHERGYEQYL.

V is TRBV19 and J is TRBJ1-5; 8 bases fit TRBD1. There are 13 residues in the CDR3. Per germline, CDR1 LNHDA and CDR2 SQIVND (reference sequence). This CDR3 is CATRTGRTQPQHF. The CDR3 region has the DNA TGTGCGACTAGGACAGGGCGGACTCAGCCCCAGCATTTT.

This chain uses TRBV7-9 with TRBJ1-3; the D is unclear. The CDR3 spans 14 residues. Deletions cut 5 bases from V and 0 bases from J, with 8 bases between. Germline lookup yields CDR1 SEHNR and CDR2 FQNEAQ (reference sequence). CDR3 sequence reads: CASSPGSSGNTIYF. CDR3 nucleotide sequence: TGTGCCAGCAGCCCGGGGAGCTCTGGAAACACCATATATTTT.

The CDR3 nucleotides are TGTGCCAGCAGCCCGGACAGCCCCTCCTACGAGCAGTACGTC. This translates into CASSPDSPSYEQYV. This chain uses TRBV7-9 with TRBJ2-7, with a tentative D call TRBD1 (6 bases). CDR3 length equals 14 residues. Germline V gene data show CDR1 as SEHNR and CDR2 as FQNEAQ (reference sequence). V was clipped by 5 bases and J by 0 bases, with 11 bases between them.

The rearrangement joins TRBV7-2 to TRBJ2-2; 10 bases are shared with TRBD1. The V gene end was trimmed by 5 bases and the J gene end by 8 bases; junction bases not matched to a gene: 5. This CDR3 is built from 14 residues. Germline V lookup: CDR1 SGHTA, CDR2 FQGNSA. In DNA form, the CDR3 reads TGTGCCAGCAGCGTAGACAGGGGGCAGGGGGAGCTGTTTTTT. Its translation is CASSVDRGQGELFF.

J is TRBJ1-3 and V is TRBV6-1, with D perhaps matching TRBD1 (5 bases). The V end lost 4 bases, the J end lost 0 bases, and 16 bases lay between the germline ends. Germline loops: CDR1 MNHNS, CDR2 SASEGT. The CDR3 contains 17 residues. CDR3 in amino acids: CASSARQLTSSGNTIYF. CDR3 nucleotides: TGTGCCAGCAGTGCTCGACAGCTAACGAGCTCTGGAAACACCATATATTTT.

This sequence joins TRBV4-3 and TRBJ2-3; no clear D. With 4 bases removed from V and 3 bases from J, the gap between germline ends came to 11 bases. The germline gives CDR1 LGHNA, CDR2 YSLEER. CDR3 size: 14 residues. Written as DNA, the CDR3 is TGCGCCAGCAGCCCCCTCGGCAGGACAGATACGCAGTATTTT. Translated: CASSPLGRTDTQYF.

Details on this clone: Germline is not matched at one junction end, which may reflect a read error. J is TRBJ2-3 and V is TRBV6-1; D is unresolved. Germline-derived CDR1 and CDR2 are MNHNS and SASEGT. The CDR3 totals 10 residues. Here the CDR3 reads CASSEERRQF. CDR3 in DNA: TGTGCCAGCAGTGAAGAACGGCGGCAGTTT.

The chain is built from TRBV30 and TRBJ2-4, with 8 bases matching TRBD2. CDR3 length equals 14 residues. The J segment lost 7 bases and the V segment lost 1 base, leaving 6 bases of the junction unmatched. Germline lookup yields CDR1 GTSNPN and CDR2 SVGIG (reference sequence). DNA for the CDR3: TGTGCCTGGAGTGCATGGGGCGGGGGGAACATTCAGTACTTC. This encodes CAWSAWGGGNIQYF.

The DNA of the CDR3 is TGTGCCAGCAGGACAGGGCCTAACTATGGCTACACCTTC. Translating it yields CASRTGPNYGYTF. The V gene is TRBV27, the J gene TRBJ1-2, with TRBD1 matching 7 bases. The junction had 1 base not matched to a gene; V was cut back by 6 bases and J by 0 bases. Germline loops: CDR1 MNHEY, CDR2 SMNVEV (reference sequence). The CDR3 consists of 13 residues.

This chain uses TRBV18 with TRBJ2-1, with D perhaps TRBD1 (5 bases). The CDR3 is 13 residues long. Trimming stripped 3 bases from V and 8 bases from J, with 11 bases between. The V gene's germline CDR1 is KGHSH and CDR2 LQKENI. In DNA form, the CDR3 reads TGTGCCAGCTCACCCGGCAGGGATGATGAGCAGTTCTTC. This encodes CASSPGRDDEQFF.

The CDR3 bases are TGCGCCAGCAGCCAAGACGTAGGGGGTACGAACACCGGGGAGCTGTTTTTT. Amino acid sequence: CASSQDVGGTNTGELFF. The V call is TRBV4-3, the J call TRBJ2-2; a possible D gene is TRBD1 (6 bases). The CDR3 has 17 residues. V lost 0 bases to trimming and J lost 0 bases, with 11 bases between them. CDR1 LGHNA and CDR2 YSLEER come from the germline V gene.

This chain uses TRBV4-2 with TRBJ2-3; 8 bases line up with TRBD2. The CDR3 is made up of 16 amino acids. Germline loops: CDR1 LGHNA, CDR2 YNFKEQ. V lost 7 bases to trimming and J lost 2 bases; unmatched junction nucleotides: 11. CDR3 sequence reads: CASTARGLAHTDTQYF. The CDR3 region has the DNA TGTGCCAGCACCGCTCGCGGACTAGCCCACACAGATACGCAGTATTTT.

The chain employs TRBV5-4 and TRBJ2-5; 13 bases line up with TRBD2. CDR1 is SGHNT and CDR2 is YYREEE in the germline V gene (reference sequence). The CDR3 has 16 residues. Trimming cost V 3 bases and J 1 base; bases outside gene matches: 3. The CDR3 DNA is TGTGCCAGCAGCTCGGGACTAGCGGGGCCCCAAGAGACCCAGTACTTC. It encodes CASSSGLAGPQETQYF.

This clone appeared a few times. The genes are TRBV18 and TRBJ2-6; no reliable D call. Germline lookup yields CDR1 KGHSH and CDR2 LQKENI. The CDR3 length is 16 residues. V lost 4 bases to trimming and J lost 0 bases, with 10 bases between them. CDR3 DNA: TGTGCCAGCTCACGTCAACAGATCTCTGGGGCCAACGTCCTGACTTTC. Protein product: CASSRQQISGANVLTF.

The chain joins TRBV6-4 to TRBJ2-3, with a tentative D call TRBD2 (5 bases). This CDR3 region has 16 residues. Germline V lookup: CDR1 MRHNA, CDR2 SNTAGT. The V end was cut by 2 bases, the J end by 5 bases, with 17 bases between. The CDR3 DNA reads as TGTGCCAGCAGTGACGCTAGCCTAAGCGTAGGAGATACGCAGTATTTT. Residues: CASSDASLSVGDTQYF.